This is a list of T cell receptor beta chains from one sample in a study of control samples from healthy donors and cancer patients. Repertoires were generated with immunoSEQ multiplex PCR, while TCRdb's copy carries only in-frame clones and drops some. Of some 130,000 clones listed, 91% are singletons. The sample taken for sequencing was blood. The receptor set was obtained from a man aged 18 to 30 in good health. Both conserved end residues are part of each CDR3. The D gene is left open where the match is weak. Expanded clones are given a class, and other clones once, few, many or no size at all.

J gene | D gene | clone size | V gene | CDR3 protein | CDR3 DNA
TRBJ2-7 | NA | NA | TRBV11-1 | CASSTAGIAYEQYF | TGTGCCAGCAGTACCGCCGGGATCGCCTACGAGCAGTACTTC
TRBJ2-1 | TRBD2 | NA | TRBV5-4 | CASSPLGGGAGNEQFF | TGTGCCAGCAGCCCCCTTGGCGGGGGGGCCGGGAATGAGCAGTTCTTC
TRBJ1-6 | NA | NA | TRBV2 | CASIVRAFKDNSPLHF | TGTGCCAGCATCGTACGGGCCTTCAAGGATAATTCACCCCTCCACTTT
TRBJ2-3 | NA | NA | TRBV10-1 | CASSESRPTSTDTQYF | TGCGCCAGCAGTGAGTCGAGGCCAACTAGCACAGATACGCAGTATTTT
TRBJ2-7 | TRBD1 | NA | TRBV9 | CASSAPGQGSYEQYF | TGTGCCAGCAGCGCACCTGGACAGGGGTCCTACGAGCAGTACTTC
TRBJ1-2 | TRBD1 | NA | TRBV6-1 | CASSTQGAYGYTF | TGTGCCAGCAGTACACAGGGGGCCTATGGCTACACCTTC
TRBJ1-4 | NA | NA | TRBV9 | CASSHTGATNEKLFF | TGTGCCAGCAGCCATACGGGGGCAACTAATGAAAAACTGTTTTTT
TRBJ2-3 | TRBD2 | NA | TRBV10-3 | CAISGQRGGLISSTDTQYF | TGTGCCATCAGTGGTCAGCGGGGGGGTCTCATTTCTAGCACAGATACGCAGTATTTT
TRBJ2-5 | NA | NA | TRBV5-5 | CASSSIKSFAGQQEETQYF | TGTGCCAGCAGCTCGATCAAGTCTTTCGCGGGACAGCAAGAAGAGACCCAGTACTTC
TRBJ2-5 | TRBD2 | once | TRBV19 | CAREAGGGGETQYF | TGTGCCAGAGAAGCGGGGGGCGGTGGGGAGACCCAGTACTTC
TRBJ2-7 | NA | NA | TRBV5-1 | CASSSSRDGPYEQYF | TGCGCCAGCAGCTCTTCCCGGGACGGCCCCTACGAGCAGTACTTC
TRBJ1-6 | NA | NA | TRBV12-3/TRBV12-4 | CASSLSGPPLHF | TGTGCCAGCAGTTTATCGGGGCCACCCCTCCACTTT
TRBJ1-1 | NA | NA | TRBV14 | CASSQGAGGDTEAFF | TGTGCCAGCAGCCAAGGAGCGGGAGGGGACACTGAAGCTTTCTTT
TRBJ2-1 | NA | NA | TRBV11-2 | CASSRLNEQFF | TGTGCCAGCAGCCGACTGAATGAGCAGTTCTTC
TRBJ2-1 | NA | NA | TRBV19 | CASSIGWVSSYNEQFF | TGTGCCAGTAGTATAGGATGGGTCAGCTCCTACAATGAGCAGTTCTTC
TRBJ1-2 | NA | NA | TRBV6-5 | CASSPTVAYGYTF | TGTGCCAGCAGCCCAACAGTAGCCTATGGCTACACCTTC
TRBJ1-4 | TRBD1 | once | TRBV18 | CASSPSDRGLDEKLFF | TGTGCCAGCTCACCTTCTGACAGGGGGCTGGATGAAAAACTGTTTTTT
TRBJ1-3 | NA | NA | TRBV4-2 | CASSQDLRGVYF | TGTGCCAGCAGCCAAGATTTGAGGGGGGTATATTTT
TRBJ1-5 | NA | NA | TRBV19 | CASHRQDLREPQHF | TGTGCCAGTCATAGACAGGACTTAAGGGAGCCCCAGCATTTT
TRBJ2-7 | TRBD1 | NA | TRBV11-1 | CASSLRDSTYEQYF | TGTGCCAGCAGTCTAAGGGACAGCACCTACGAGCAGTACTTC
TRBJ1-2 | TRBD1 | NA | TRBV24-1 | CATSDAPDRGGYTF | TGTGCCACCAGTGATGCCCCTGACAGGGGAGGCTACACCTTC
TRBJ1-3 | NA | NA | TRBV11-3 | CASSDGTTIYF | TGTGCCAGCAGTGACGGAACCACCATATATTTT
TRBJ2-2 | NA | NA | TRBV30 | CARNVFNTGELFF | TGTGCCCGCAACGTGTTCAACACCGGGGAGCTGTTTTTT
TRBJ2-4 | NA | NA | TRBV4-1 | CASSSVLAKNIQYF | TGCGCCAGCAGCTCGGTTCTAGCCAAAAACATTCAGTACTTC
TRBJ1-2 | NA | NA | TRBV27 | CASSSEAPWAKSGYGYTF | TGTGCCAGCAGTTCGGAGGCTCCATGGGCCAAGTCGGGCTATGGCTACACCTTC
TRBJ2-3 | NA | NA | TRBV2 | CASPPSETSLPDTQYF | TGTGCCAGCCCCCCCTCGGAAACTTCCCTTCCAGATACGCAGTATTTT
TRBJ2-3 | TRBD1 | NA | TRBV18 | CASSPDRGTDTQYF | TGTGCCAGCTCACCGGACAGGGGCACAGATACGCAGTATTTT
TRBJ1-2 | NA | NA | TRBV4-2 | CASSQEGREGYTF | TGTGCCAGCAGCCAAGAAGGCAGGGAGGGCTACACCTTC
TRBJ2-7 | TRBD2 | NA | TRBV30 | CAWRRLAGDYEQYF | TGTGCCTGGAGGCGACTAGCGGGGGACTACGAGCAGTACTTC
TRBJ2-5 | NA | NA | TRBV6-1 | CASSEAGNPETQYF | TGTGCCAGCAGTGAAGCTGGGAATCCAGAGACCCAGTACTTC
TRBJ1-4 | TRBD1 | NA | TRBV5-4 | CASSTKGGLQGTGNEKLFF | TGTGCCAGCAGCACTAAGGGGGGACTCCAAGGGACAGGGAATGAAAAACTGTTTTTT
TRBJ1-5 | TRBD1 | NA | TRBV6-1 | CASSEAAGQGYQPQHF | TGTGCCAGCAGTGAAGCTGCGGGACAGGGATATCAGCCCCAGCATTTT
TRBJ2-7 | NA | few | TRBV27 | CASSMGLSSSYEQYF | TGTGCCAGCAGTATGGGACTCTCGAGCTCCTACGAGCAGTACTTC
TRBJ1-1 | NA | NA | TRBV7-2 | CASSPGRANTEAFF | TGTGCCAGCAGCCCCGGACGGGCGAACACTGAAGCTTTCTTT
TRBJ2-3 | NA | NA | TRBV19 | CASSKSGSASTDTQYF | TGTGCCAGTAGTAAATCCGGGAGCGCTAGCACAGATACGCAGTATTTT
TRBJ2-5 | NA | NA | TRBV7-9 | CASSAYRDTPDETQYF | TGTGCCAGCAGCGCCTATCGGGACACTCCTGATGAGACCCAGTACTTC
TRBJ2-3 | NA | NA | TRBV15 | CATSREVWERTDTQYF | TGTGCCACCAGCAGAGAGGTATGGGAAAGAACAGATACGCAGTATTTT
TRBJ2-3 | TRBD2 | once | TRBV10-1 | CASSGLAGSTDTQYF | TGCGCCAGCAGTGGACTAGCGGGGAGCACAGATACGCAGTATTTT
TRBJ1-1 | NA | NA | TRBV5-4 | CASSFHTMNTEAFF | TGTGCCAGCAGCTTCCACACTATGAACACTGAAGCTTTCTTT
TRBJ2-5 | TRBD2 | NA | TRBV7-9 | CASSYILAAYQETQYF | TGTGCCAGCAGCTATATCCTAGCGGCCTACCAAGAGACCCAGTACTTC
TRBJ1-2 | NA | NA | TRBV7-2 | CASSPRSSLGYTF | TGTGCCAGCAGCCCACGATCTTCGCTTGGCTACACCTTC
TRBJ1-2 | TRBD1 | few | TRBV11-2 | CASSSRQGAHGYTF | TGTGCCAGCAGCTCAAGACAGGGGGCGCACGGCTACACCTTC
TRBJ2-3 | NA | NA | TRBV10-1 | CASSESLGTDTQYF | TGCGCCAGCAGTGAGTCATTAGGGACGGATACGCAGTATTTT
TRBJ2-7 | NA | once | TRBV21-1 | CASSYRLAGDYEQYF | TGTGCCAGCAGCTACCGGTTAGCGGGGGACTACGAGCAGTACTTC
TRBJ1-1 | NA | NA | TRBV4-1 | CASSQVLNTEAFF | TGCGCCAGCAGCCAAGTACTGAACACTGAAGCTTTCTTT
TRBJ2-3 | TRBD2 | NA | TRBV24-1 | CATSDVQGGSTDTQYF | TGTGCCACCAGTGATGTTCAGGGAGGGAGCACAGATACGCAGTATTTT
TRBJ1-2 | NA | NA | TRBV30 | CAWSVSSNYGYTF | TGTGCCTGGAGTGTAAGTTCCAACTATGGCTACACCTTC
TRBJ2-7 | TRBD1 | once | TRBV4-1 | CASSQGQGLSYEQYF | TGCGCCAGCAGCCAGGGACAGGGCCTCTCCTACGAGCAGTACTTC
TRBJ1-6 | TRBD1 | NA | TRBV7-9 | CASSPRDRLDSPLHF | TGTGCCAGCAGCCCAAGGGACAGGCTGGATTCACCCCTCCACTTT
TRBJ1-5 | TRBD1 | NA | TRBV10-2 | CASSDRQGGNQPQHF | TGCGCCAGCAGTGACCGACAGGGTGGCAATCAGCCCCAGCATTTT
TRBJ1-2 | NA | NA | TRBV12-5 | CASGLSGYGYTF | TGTGCTAGTGGTTTGTCAGGCTATGGCTACACCTTC
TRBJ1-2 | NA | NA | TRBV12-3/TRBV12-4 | CASSLGTNYGYTF | TGTGCCAGCAGTTTAGGGACTAACTATGGCTACACCTTC